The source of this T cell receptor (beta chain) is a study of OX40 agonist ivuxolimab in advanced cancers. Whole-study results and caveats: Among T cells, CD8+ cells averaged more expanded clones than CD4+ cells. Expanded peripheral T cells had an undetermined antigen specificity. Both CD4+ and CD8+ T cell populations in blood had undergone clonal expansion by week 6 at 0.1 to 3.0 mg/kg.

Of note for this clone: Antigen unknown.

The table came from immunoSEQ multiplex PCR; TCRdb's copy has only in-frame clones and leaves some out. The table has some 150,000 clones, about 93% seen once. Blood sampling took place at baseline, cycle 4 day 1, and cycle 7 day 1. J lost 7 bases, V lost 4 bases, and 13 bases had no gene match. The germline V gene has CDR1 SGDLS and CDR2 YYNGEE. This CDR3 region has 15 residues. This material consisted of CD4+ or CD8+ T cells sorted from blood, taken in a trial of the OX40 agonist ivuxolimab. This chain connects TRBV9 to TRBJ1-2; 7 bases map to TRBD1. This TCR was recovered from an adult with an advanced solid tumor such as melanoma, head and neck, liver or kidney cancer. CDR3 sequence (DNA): TGTGCCAGCAGCTCTAGGACAGGCCAGGGGGGTGGCTACACCTTC. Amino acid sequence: CASSSRTGQGGGYTF.